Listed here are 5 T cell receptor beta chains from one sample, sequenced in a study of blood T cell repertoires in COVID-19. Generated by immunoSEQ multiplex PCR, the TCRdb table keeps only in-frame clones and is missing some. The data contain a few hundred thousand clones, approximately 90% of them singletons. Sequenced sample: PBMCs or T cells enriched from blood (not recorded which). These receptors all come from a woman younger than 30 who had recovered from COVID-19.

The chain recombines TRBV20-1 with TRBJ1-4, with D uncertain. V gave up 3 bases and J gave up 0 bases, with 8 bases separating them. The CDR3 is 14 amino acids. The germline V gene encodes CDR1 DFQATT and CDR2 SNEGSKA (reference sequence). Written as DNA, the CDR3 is TGCAGTGCTAGTTGGAGAGCAACTAATGAAAAACTGTTTTTT. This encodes CSASWRATNEKLFF.

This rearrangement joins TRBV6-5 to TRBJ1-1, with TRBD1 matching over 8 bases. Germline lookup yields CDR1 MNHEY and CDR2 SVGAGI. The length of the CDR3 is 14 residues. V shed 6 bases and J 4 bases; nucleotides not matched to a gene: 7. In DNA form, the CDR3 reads TGTGCCAGCAGGGTCAGGGGGCGAGGCACTGAAGCTTTCTTT. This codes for CASRVRGRGTEAFF.

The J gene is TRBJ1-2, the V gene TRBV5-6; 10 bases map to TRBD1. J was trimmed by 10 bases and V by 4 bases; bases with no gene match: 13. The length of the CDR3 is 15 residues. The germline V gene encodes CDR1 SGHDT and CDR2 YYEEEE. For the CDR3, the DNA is TGTGCCAGCAGCATGGCCACGGGACAGGGGTACGTCTACACCTTC. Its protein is CASSMATGQGYVYTF.

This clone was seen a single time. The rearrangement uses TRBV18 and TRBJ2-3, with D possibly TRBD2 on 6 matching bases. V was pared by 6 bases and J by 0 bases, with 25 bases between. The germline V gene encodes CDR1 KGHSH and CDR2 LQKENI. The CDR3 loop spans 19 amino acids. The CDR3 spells CASSRATGTGRISTDTQYF. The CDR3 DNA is TGTGCCAGCTCGCGTGCAACCGGGACTGGGAGAATTAGCACAGATACGCAGTATTTT.

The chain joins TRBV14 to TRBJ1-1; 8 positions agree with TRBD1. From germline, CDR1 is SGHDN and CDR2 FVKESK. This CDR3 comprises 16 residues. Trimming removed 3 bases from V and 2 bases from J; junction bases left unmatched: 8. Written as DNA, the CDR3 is TGTGCCAGCAGCCACCTAGCAGGACAGGGCAACACTGAAGCTTTCTTT. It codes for CASSHLAGQGNTEAFF.